A single sample is the source of the 13 T cell receptor beta chains below, sequenced in a study of blood T cell repertoires in COVID-19. Using immunoSEQ multiplex PCR, the repertoire was profiled, and TCRdb retains in-frame clones only, with some absent. Of over 200,000 clones in the sample, roughly 90% are singletons; the top ten hold 2.5% to 3.5%. The sequencing input was peripheral blood. These TCRs come from a woman aged 60-75 years with acute or convalescent COVID-19.

V usage is TRBV3-1 (or the pseudogene TRBV3-2) and J usage is TRBJ2-7; D perhaps matches TRBD1 (5 bases). In germline, CDR1 is LGHDT, CDR2 YNNKEL (reference sequence). There are 14 residues in the CDR3. Trimming removed 0 bases at V and 3 bases at J, with 9 bases between. The CDR3 loop reads CASSQEGRSYEQYF. As DNA, the CDR3 is TGTGCCAGCAGCCAAGAGGGGCGGAGCTACGAGCAGTACTTC.

The chain couples TRBV3-1 (or the pseudogene TRBV3-2) to TRBJ1-1; TRBD1 might be the D (5 bases). Germline V CDR1 and CDR2: LGHDT, YNNKEL (reference sequence). The CDR3 is made up of 12 amino acids. V lost 4 bases, J lost 5 bases, and 8 bases lay in between. In DNA form, the CDR3 reads TGTGCCAGCAGCCCAGGGTGGACTGAAGCTTTCTTT. Its protein is CASSPGWTEAFF.

The V gene is TRBV15, the J gene TRBJ2-7, with D unclear. The CDR3 covers 13 residues. Looked up from germline, CDR1 is LNHNV and CDR2 is YYDKDF (reference sequence). Between the trimmed V and J ends, which lost 0 bases and 4 bases, there was a span of 7 bases. CDR3 protein: CATSRELIYEQYF. DNA of the CDR3: TGTGCCACCAGCAGAGAACTTATATACGAGCAGTACTTC.

Worth noting for this clone: In the same sample, other DNA sequences code for this CDR3. The V and J genes are TRBV4-1 and TRBJ2-7; TRBD2 agrees at 7 bases. Per germline, CDR1 MGHRA and CDR2 YSYEKL. The CDR3 has 15 residues. The V and J ends lost 0 bases and 3 bases, in that order; junction bases with no gene match: 5. DNA of the CDR3: TGCGCCAGCAGCCAAGACCGCGGGACTAACTACGAGCAGTACTTC. It codes for CASSQDRGTNYEQYF.

This clone was observed a single time. The chain couples TRBV5-1 to TRBJ1-2, with 11 bases matching TRBD1. The CDR3 is 15 amino acids. Trimming took 3 bases from V and 2 from J; bases not matched to a gene: 3. The V gene's germline CDR1 is SGHRS and CDR2 YFSETQ. The CDR3: CASSYGTGGNYGYTF. The CDR3 coding sequence is TGCGCCAGCAGCTACGGGACAGGGGGGAACTATGGCTACACCTTC.

The chain has TRBV30 and TRBJ2-3; 7 bases agree with TRBD2. In germline, CDR1 is GTSNPN, CDR2 SVGIG (reference sequence). The trim removed 5 bases at V and 2 bases at J, leaving 13 bases unmatched. This CDR3 has 16 amino acids. The CDR3 is CAWSRGEGTITDTQYF. The CDR3 DNA sequence: TGTGCCTGGTCAAGGGGAGAAGGGACTATCACAGATACGCAGTATTTT.

The chain uses TRBV2 and TRBJ1-5; perhaps TRBD1 as D (6 bases). Germline lookup yields CDR1 SNHLY and CDR2 FYNNEI. The length of the CDR3 is 15 residues. V was cut by 2 bases and J by 2 bases, with 10 bases left in between. The CDR3 loop reads CASSEMGQGNQPQHF. The DNA for the CDR3 is TGTGCCAGCAGTGAAATGGGACAAGGCAATCAGCCCCAGCATTTT. The full variable domain, rest sourced from reference TRBV2 and TRBJ1-5, is EPEVTQTPSHQVTQMGQEVILRCVPISNHLYFYWYRQILGQKVEFLVSFYNNEISEKSEIFDDQFSVERPDGSNFTLKIRSTKLEDSAMYFCASSEMGQGNQPQHFGDGTRLSIL.

V is TRBV15 and J is TRBJ2-3; D remains ambiguous. This CDR3 is built from 11 residues. The germline V and J ends were trimmed by 5 bases and 2 bases, with 2 bases remaining between them. Germline V CDR1 and CDR2: LNHNV, YYDKDF (reference sequence). The CDR3 sequence is CATSLTDTQYF. The CDR3 region has the DNA TGTGCCACCAGCCTCACAGATACGCAGTATTTT. Filled out from reference TRBV15 and TRBJ2-3, the complete variable domain reads DAMVIQNPRYQVTQFGKPVTLSCSQTLNHNVMYWYQQKSSQAPKLLFHYYDKDFNNEADTPDNFQSRRPNTSFCFLDIRSPGLGDTAMYLCATSLTDTQYFGPGTRLTVL.

The CDR3 coding sequence is TGTGCCAGCTCGCCCGGACAGATTAACTATGGCTACACCTTC. Translation gives CASSPGQINYGYTF. The V call is TRBV18, the J call TRBJ1-2; TRBD1 might be the D (6 bases). Per the germline V gene, CDR1 is KGHSH and CDR2 is LQKENI. Trimming removed 6 bases at V and 1 base at J, with 12 bases between. This CDR3 contains 14 residues. Combining the CDR3 with reference TRBV18 and TRBJ1-2 gives the whole variable domain NAGVMQNPRHLVRRRGQEARLRCSPMKGHSHVYWYRQLPEEGLKFMVYLQKENIIDESGMPKERFSAEFPKEGPSILRIQQVVRGDSAAYFCASSPGQINYGYTFGSGTRLTVV.

The chain employs TRBV12-5 and TRBJ2-3, with 15 bases identical to TRBD2. In germline, CDR1 is LGHNT, CDR2 FRNRAP. Trimming took 6 bases from V and 0 from J; bases not matched to a gene: 4. The CDR3 has 17 amino acids. The CDR3 nucleotides are TGTGCTAGTGGGCTAGGGACTAGCGGGAGGAGCACAGATACGCAGTATTTT. Its translation is CASGLGTSGRSTDTQYF.

This clone has a single count. This chain joins TRBV11-2 and TRBJ1-6; no clear D. The ends were cut back, 7 bases at V and 10 bases at J, with 14 bases in the middle. Germline V gene data show CDR1 as SGHAT and CDR2 as FQNNGV. CDR3 length equals 13 residues. CDR3 protein: CASNYSPKSPLHF. CDR3 DNA sequence: TGTGCCAGCAACTACTCCCCAAAGTCACCCCTCCACTTT.

This clone has a single count. The genes are TRBV7-9 and TRBJ1-5, with D unclear. CDR1 and CDR2 (germline): SEHNR, FQNEAQ (reference sequence). The ends were cut back, 5 bases at V and 6 bases at J, with 20 bases in the middle. CDR3 size: 16 residues. The CDR3 sequence is CASSRDYVQTGQPQHF. The CDR3 coding sequence is TGTGCCAGCAGCCGCGACTATGTACAAACGGGTCAGCCCCAGCATTTT.

The rearrangement links TRBV5-6 to TRBJ2-5; 8 positions match TRBD1. The CDR3 runs 15 residues. J was trimmed by 5 bases and V by 2 bases; bases with no gene match: 8. CDR1 and CDR2 from the germline V gene are SGHDT and YYEEEE. The CDR3, as DNA: TGTGCCAGCAGCTTCCTAACAGGGGGTTTGGAGACCCAGTACTTC. Translating it yields CASSFLTGGLETQYF.